This T cell receptor (beta chain) stems from a study of blood T cell repertoires in COVID-19. The assay was immunoSEQ multiplex PCR, and TCRdb's table has in-frame clones only and misses some. The table lists around 260,000 clones, approximately 91% of them singletons. The V gene lost 3 bases and the J gene lost 0 bases, with 8 bases spanning the gap. The length of the CDR3 is 15 residues. Per the germline V gene, CDR1 is SEHNR and CDR2 is FQNEAQ (reference sequence). This sequence was found in a woman in her thirties or forties who had recovered from COVID-19. Sequenced: peripheral blood. J is TRBJ2-2 and V is TRBV7-9; D gene unclear. CDR3 bases: TGTGCCAGCAGCTTTAGGCGGACGAACACCGGGGAGCTGTTTTTT. It yields the protein CASSFRRTNTGELFF.